This entry describes one T cell receptor (beta chain). The CDR3 runs to 15 residues. The V and J ends lost 6 bases and 3 bases, in that order; junction bases with no gene match: 4. Germline lookup yields CDR1 MNHEY and CDR2 SMNVEV (reference sequence). This specimen belongs to a study of T cell changes during pregnancy in multiple sclerosis. Generated by immunoSEQ multiplex PCR, the TCRdb table keeps only in-frame clones and is missing some. The sample records about 50,000 clones, roughly 95% being singletons. The sequences come from CD4+ T cells from peripheral blood mononuclear cells, collected in the third trimester of pregnancy. The rearrangement links TRBV27 to TRBJ1-3; 11 positions match TRBD1. The TCR originated in a female donor with multiple sclerosis, enrolled in a pregnancy study. CDR3 nucleotide sequence: TGTGCCAGCAGAGGACAGGGGGCGGGTGGAAACACCATATATTTT. It is translated as CASRGQGAGGNTIYF.